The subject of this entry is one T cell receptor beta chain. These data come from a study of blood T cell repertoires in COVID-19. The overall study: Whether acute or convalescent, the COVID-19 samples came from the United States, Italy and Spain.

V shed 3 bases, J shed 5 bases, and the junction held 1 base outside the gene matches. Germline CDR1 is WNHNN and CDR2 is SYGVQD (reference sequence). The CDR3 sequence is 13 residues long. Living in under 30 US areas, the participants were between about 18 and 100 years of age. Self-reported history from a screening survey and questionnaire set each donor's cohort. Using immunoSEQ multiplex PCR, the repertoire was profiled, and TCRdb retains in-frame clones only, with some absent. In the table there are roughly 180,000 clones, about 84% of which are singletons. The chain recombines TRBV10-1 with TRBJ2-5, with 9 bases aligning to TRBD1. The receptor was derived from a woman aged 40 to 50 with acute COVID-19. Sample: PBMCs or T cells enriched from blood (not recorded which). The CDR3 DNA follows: TGCGCCAGCAGTGATGGGACAGGGGAGACCCAGTACTTC. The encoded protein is CASSDGTGETQYF.